This TCR beta chain was identified in a study of blood T cell repertoires in COVID-19. V trimming: 5 bases; J trimming: 8 bases; junction bases outside the gene matches: 12. The CDR3 is made up of 15 amino acids. Germline V lookup: CDR1 MNHEY, CDR2 SMNVEV (reference sequence). Repertoires were generated with immunoSEQ multiplex PCR, while TCRdb's copy carries only in-frame clones and drops some. The table has over 30,000 clones, approximately 91% seen once; the top ten hold roughly 13%. The gene calls are TRBV27 and TRBJ1-2; 9 bases fit TRBD1. What was sequenced was peripheral blood. This TCR came from a man aged 70 or older with active COVID-19. In DNA form, the CDR3 reads TGTGCCAGCAGTAAAGTAGGGACAGGGCCTTACGGCTACACCTTC. This gives the protein CASSKVGTGPYGYTF.